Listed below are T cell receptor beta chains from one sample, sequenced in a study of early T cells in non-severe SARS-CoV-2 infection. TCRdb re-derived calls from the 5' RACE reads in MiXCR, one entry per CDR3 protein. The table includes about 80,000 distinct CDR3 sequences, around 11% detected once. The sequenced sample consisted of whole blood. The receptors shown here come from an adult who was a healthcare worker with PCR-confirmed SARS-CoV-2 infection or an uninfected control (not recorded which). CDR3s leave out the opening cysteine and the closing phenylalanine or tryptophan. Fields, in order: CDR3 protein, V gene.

ASSYSPAVRSELF TRBV6-2/TRBV6-3
ASRRDRYSNQPQH TRBV6-5
ASSAAWDYGYT TRBV12-3/TRBV12-4
ASSLVAETEAF TRBV11-3
SVEVRGTGYEQY TRBV29-1
AWSVRSWSDTQY TRBV30
ASSAGQGDTEAF TRBV12-3/TRBV12-4
ASSPGYSGYEQY TRBV28
ASSHLYDEKLF TRBV6-6
ASRLALTGGSEKLF TRBV12-3/TRBV12-4
ASSQEVLGTNYGYT TRBV4-1
ASSDLLYEQY TRBV10-2
STTGKNIQY TRBV29-1
AWRSQGWSTDTQY TRBV30
AIPGTGQSSYEQY TRBV7-9
ASSITVNTEAF TRBV7-7
SAREGEQGSHYGYT TRBV20-1
ASSGDLAAF TRBV10-1
SARVHATDTQY TRBV20-1
ASSPASYEQY TRBV6-6
ASGLTAGTGDNTIY TRBV12-5
SVDGGHEQY TRBV29-1
ASSLEFGTVTPLH TRBV5-1
ASSQVLYEQY TRBV12-3/TRBV12-4
SVVGTKGTYEQY TRBV29-1
ASSDSTGGANVLT TRBV6-4
SVEQGSNYGYT TRBV29-1
ASSPLEALYQETQY TRBV7-8
ASWTVDYEQY TRBV6-5
ASSNQGQGGTEAF TRBV5-6
AWRRGLAGGDTQY TRBV30
ASSGQILTPNYGYT TRBV6-2/TRBV6-3
ASSSGLGLPNYGYT TRBV11-2
ASSYRRDGAYEQY TRBV6-5
ASSPGQGSRSGANVLT TRBV9
ASSLVGGSYYEQY TRBV5-1
ASSPRTQIYSLTDTQY TRBV7-9
ASNPRLGHYGYT TRBV2
ASSLPGTGAYEQY TRBV11-2
ASSWFEQGAQETQY TRBV7-2
ASSPRGERGAFLETQY TRBV11-2
ASSRVGGAADTQY TRBV6-1
ASRQTGGRYEQY TRBV6-2/TRBV6-3
SAPGTGGVYEQF TRBV20-1
ASSPQGGGTGELF TRBV5-1
ASSPQGTGTDQPQH TRBV18
ASSLYGTGNSNEQF TRBV7-6
ASSLNPTMGTEAF TRBV7-6